This T cell receptor (beta chain) appears in the sequencing data of a study of T cell responses to AZD1222 COVID-19 vaccine. The CDR3 runs to 15 residues. The V gene's germline CDR1 is KGHSH and CDR2 LQKENI. V was pared by 3 bases and J by 5 bases, with 16 bases between. Study-level findings and limits: Without day 14 samples, only post-peak T cell repertoires were studied.

Profiled with immunoSEQ multiplex PCR; TCRdb holds only in-frame clones, not every one. Seen here are 130,000 to 150,000 clones, more than 70% observed once, and the top ten hold about 3.3%. This clone was counted a few times. Its antigen is as yet unknown. The chain links TRBV18 to TRBJ1-1; D uncertain. Sequencing was performed on peripheral blood, taken on day 0 of MenACWY control vaccination. The source is an adult in good health. The CDR3 protein is CASSPGLNGNTEAFF. The CDR3 nucleotides are TGTGCCAGCTCACCCGGGTTGAACGGGAATACTGAAGCTTTCTTT.